A selection of T cell receptor beta chains follows, all from one sample in a study of cytomegalovirus exposure and HLA in healthy donors. This table comes from immunoSEQ multiplex PCR, and its TCRdb copy is limited to in-frame clones, with some not included. The sample table includes 200,000 or so clones. The sequencing input was PBMCs. The receptors derive from a boy younger than 18 in good health and CMV-seronegative. Each CDR3 is given with its conserved first and last residue. The D gene is left open where the match is weak.

J gene: TRBJ2-7; V gene: TRBV7-9; D gene: NA; CDR3 protein: CASSLLRYEQYF
J gene: TRBJ2-1; V gene: TRBV2; D gene: NA; CDR3 protein: CASSVRVRRGYNEQFF
J gene: TRBJ1-5; V gene: TRBV6-1; D gene: NA; CDR3 protein: CASSEGPGRSQPQHF
J gene: TRBJ1-2; V gene: TRBV5-4; D gene: NA; CDR3 protein: CASTPAVGNSGYTF
J gene: TRBJ1-2; V gene: TRBV30; D gene: NA; CDR3 protein: CALGRSGYTF
J gene: TRBJ2-6; V gene: TRBV2; D gene: TRBD1; CDR3 protein: CASRWDRALGGANVLTF
J gene: TRBJ1-5; V gene: TRBV29-1; D gene: NA; CDR3 protein: CSVDGGGGQPQHF
J gene: TRBJ1-5; V gene: TRBV7-2; D gene: TRBD1; CDR3 protein: CASSLWTGTGYQPQHF
J gene: TRBJ2-1; V gene: TRBV6-1; D gene: NA; CDR3 protein: CASSDAPDSPNEQFF
J gene: TRBJ1-2; V gene: TRBV19; D gene: NA; CDR3 protein: CASKGERTGYNYGYTF
J gene: TRBJ1-4; V gene: TRBV2; D gene: TRBD1; CDR3 protein: CASSYSTGLGEKLFF
J gene: TRBJ2-7; V gene: TRBV9; D gene: NA; CDR3 protein: CASSPEGGKYEQYF
J gene: TRBJ2-2; V gene: TRBV30; D gene: TRBD2; CDR3 protein: CAWMSAGVTGELFF
J gene: TRBJ2-5; V gene: TRBV7-2; D gene: TRBD2; CDR3 protein: CASSHLAGGPETQYF
J gene: TRBJ2-1; V gene: TRBV7-7; D gene: NA; CDR3 protein: CASSPSGSPGDEQFF
J gene: TRBJ2-1; V gene: TRBV6-6; D gene: NA; CDR3 protein: CASTTRDSSYNEQFF
J gene: TRBJ2-3; V gene: TRBV30; D gene: NA; CDR3 protein: CAWSLLTDTQYF
J gene: TRBJ2-3; V gene: TRBV9; D gene: TRBD1; CDR3 protein: CASSVERGGAADTQYF
J gene: TRBJ1-2; V gene: TRBV5-1; D gene: NA; CDR3 protein: CASSLGELYGYTF
J gene: TRBJ2-3; V gene: TRBV19; D gene: TRBD1; CDR3 protein: CASAGQVIDTQYF
J gene: TRBJ2-3; V gene: TRBV9; D gene: TRBD1; CDR3 protein: CASSPTGAPTDTQYF
J gene: TRBJ1-1; V gene: TRBV5-1; D gene: NA; CDR3 protein: CASRWGMNTEAFF
J gene: TRBJ1-2; V gene: TRBV25-1; D gene: TRBD1; CDR3 protein: CASSNPGGTNYGYTF
J gene: TRBJ1-2; V gene: TRBV6-5; D gene: NA; CDR3 protein: CASSYSIGDGYTF
J gene: TRBJ1-6; V gene: TRBV4-3; D gene: TRBD1; CDR3 protein: CASSQDPGQGFSPLHF
J gene: TRBJ1-5; V gene: TRBV2; D gene: TRBD1; CDR3 protein: CASSKGTALQPQHF
J gene: TRBJ1-2; V gene: TRBV11-2; D gene: TRBD1; CDR3 protein: CASSLAAPTGAYGYTF
J gene: TRBJ2-7; V gene: TRBV5-1; D gene: NA; CDR3 protein: CASSPGTYEQYF